A single sample gave rise to the 4 T cell receptor beta chains below, sequenced in a study of T cell repertoires in cytomegalovirus infection. Each CDR3 protein gets one entry after TCRdb re-called the reads with MiXCR. The table records 680,000 or so distinct CDR3 sequences, about 33% of them present only once. These receptors' targets are unknown. The input for sequencing was cultured PBMCs, taken from culture after CMV antigen stimulation. These receptor sequences come from a human donor in good health (CMV status not recorded). Some clones in this sample may be carry-over from other donors' samples.

The chain uses TRBV20-1 and TRBJ2-3, with TRBD2 identical over 9 bases. J gave up 5 bases and V 6 bases, and 6 bases lay outside the gene matches. Per germline, CDR1 DFQATT and CDR2 SNEGSKA (reference sequence). The CDR3 is 13 residues long. Here the CDR3 DNA reads TGCAGTGCCGGCGGGGGGGCCGTAGATACGCAGTATTTT. It specifies CSAGGGAVDTQYF.

The chain joins TRBV6-1 to TRBJ1-5; D is unresolved. This CDR3 is built from 12 residues. CDR1 is MNHNS, CDR2 SASEGT, per germline. Trimming pared 6 bases from V and 3 bases from J, leaving 6 bases between. The CDR3 reads CASSRYNQPQHF. CDR3 DNA sequence: TGTGCCAGCAGCAGGTACAATCAGCCCCAGCATTTT.

This clonotype was seen a handful of times. The V call is TRBV6-1, the J call TRBJ1-2; no clear D. Trimming took 5 bases from V and 4 from J, leaving 14 bases between them. The germline V gene has CDR1 MNHNS and CDR2 SASEGT. CDR3 length: 14 amino acids. CDR3 nucleotide sequence: TGTGCCAGCAGTCCAATCTCGGGCACCTATGGCTACACCTTC. This translates into CASSPISGTYGYTF.

The sample holds many counts of this clonotype. The J gene is TRBJ2-3, the V gene TRBV12-3 or TRBV12-4; 9 nucleotides agree with TRBD1. This CDR3 has 13 residues. V shed 6 bases, J shed 4 bases, and the junction held 2 bases outside the gene matches. The CDR3 region is CASRGQGSDTQYF. The CDR3 bases are TGTGCCAGCAGGGGACAGGGTTCAGATACGCAGTATTTT.